A selection of T cell receptor beta chains follows, all from one sample in a study of PD-1 blockade in classical Hodgkin lymphoma. Method: immunoSEQ multiplex PCR; TCRdb's copy keeps in-frame clones and lacks some. The sample gives approximately 100,000 clones, around nine tenths of which show up once; under 8% is in the top ten. The material was peripheral blood mononuclear cells (PBMCs), obtained before the second cycle of nivolumab. These receptors came from a human donor with classical Hodgkin lymphoma. The CDR3 runs from the conserved cysteine through the conserved F or W. A D gene is named only where the DNA matches it firmly. A row's size may be missing; if present it is once, few, many or a size class.

>TRBJ1-2|.|.|TRBV6-5
TGTGCCAGCAGTTACTCGATAGGAGGAGGCTACACCTTC
CASSYSIGGGYTF
>TRBJ2-5|.|TRBD1|TRBV9
TGTGCCAGCAGCACGACAGGGAACCAAGAGACCCAGTACTTC
CASSTTGNQETQYF
>TRBJ2-1|.|.|TRBV7-6
TGTGCCAGCAGCTTAGCCGGGGGAGACAATGAGCAGTTCTTC
CASSLAGGDNEQFF
>TRBJ2-2|.|.|TRBV9
TGTGCCAGCAGCGTAGTCCACTCGAACACCGGGGAGCTGTTTTTT
CASSVVHSNTGELFF
>TRBJ1-2|.|.|TRBV27
TGTGCCAGCAGTACGGGGGGGGATGGCTACACCTTC
CASSTGGDGYTF
>TRBJ2-7|.|.|TRBV7-2
TGTGCCAGCAGCGCTACCTCCCACGAGCAGTACTTC
CASSATSHEQYF
>TRBJ2-5|.|TRBD1|TRBV5-1
TGCGCCAGCAGCTTTGTTTTCGGACAGGGGGGAGAGATCCAGTACTTC
CASSFVFGQGGEIQYF
>TRBJ2-3|.|.|TRBV7-8
TGTGCCAGCAGCTTAGTAGGGGGGTTGGAGGGGTTTGGCACAGATACGCAGTATTTT
CASSLVGGLEGFGTDTQYF
>TRBJ1-3|.|.|TRBV11-2
TGTGCCAGCAGCTTGGGAGTGCGGATCTCTGGAAACACCATATATTTT
CASSLGVRISGNTIYF
>TRBJ2-7|.|TRBD1|TRBV19
TGTGCCAGTAGTATAGGGGGACAGGGCTACGAGCAGTACTTC
CASSIGGQGYEQYF
>TRBJ1-5|.|.|TRBV15
TGTGCCACCAGCGGTGACAGGTTATATAGCAATCAGCCCCAGCATTTT
CATSGDRLYSNQPQHF
>TRBJ1-4|.|.|TRBV5-6
TGTGCCAGCAGCTTGGCAGCAGGGTCGGGGGAAAAACTGTTTTTT
CASSLAAGSGEKLFF
>TRBJ1-3|.|.|TRBV7-9
TGTGCCAGCAGCTTAGGGGCCCCCGGAAACACCATATATTTT
CASSLGAPGNTIYF
>TRBJ1-2|.|.|TRBV9
TGTGCCAGCAGCGTGGGGGGCGACTATGGCTACACCTTC
CASSVGGDYGYTF
>TRBJ2-7|.|.|TRBV11-3
TGTGCCAGCAGCCCCGGGTCGGGGGGCAAATACGAGCAGTACTTC
CASSPGSGGKYEQYF
>TRBJ1-4|.|.|TRBV28
TGTGCCAGCAGCCAGCGTTTGGACGGGTATGAAAAACTGTTTTTT
CASSQRLDGYEKLFF
>TRBJ2-7|.|TRBD1|TRBV11-3
TGTGCCAGCAGCTTATCAGGGGGCGGAGAGCAGTACTTC
CASSLSGGGEQYF
>TRBJ2-5|few|TRBD2|TRBV7-2
TGTGCCAGCAGCTTAGTTACTAGCGGGGGCCCGGCGGGAGAGACCCAGTACTTC
CASSLVTSGGPAGETQYF
>TRBJ2-7|.|.|TRBV10-1
TGCGCCAGCAGTGAGTTGGTCAGCTACGAGCAGTACTTC
CASSELVSYEQYF
>TRBJ1-1|.|TRBD1|TRBV27
TGTGCCAGCAGTTTGGACAGGAGAGGGACTGAAGCTTTCTTT
CASSLDRRGTEAFF
>TRBJ2-7|once|TRBD1|TRBV7-9
TGTGCCAGCAGCTTAGCAGGGGACAGTCACTACGAGCAGTACTTC
CASSLAGDSHYEQYF
>TRBJ1-6|.|.|TRBV18
TGTGCCAGCTCACTTCCTTGGCCGGGGGCTAATAATTCACCCCTCCACTTT
CASSLPWPGANNSPLHF
>TRBJ1-4|.|.|TRBV10-2
TGCGCCAGCAGAATGAATGCAACTAATGAAAAACTGTTTTTT
CASRMNATNEKLFF
>TRBJ1-2|.|TRBD1|TRBV7-8
TGTGCCAGCAGCTCAGGAGGGGGCACTAACTATGGCTACACCTTC
CASSSGGGTNYGYTF
>TRBJ1-2|.|TRBD1|TRBV7-9
TGTGCCAGCAGCCTCGCCGGGACAGGGAGTGGCTACACCTTC
CASSLAGTGSGYTF
>TRBJ1-2|once|TRBD1|TRBV5-1
TGCGCCAGCAGCTCCCAGACAGGGCCGTATGGCTACACCTTC
CASSSQTGPYGYTF
>TRBJ2-7|.|.|TRBV6-5
TGTGCCAGCTGGGGGACCGGGACTTCCTACGAGCAGTACTTC
CASWGTGTSYEQYF
>TRBJ1-1|.|.|TRBV6-5
TGTGCCAGCAGTTACTCGGGGACGAACATGAACACTGAAGCTTTCTTT
CASSYSGTNMNTEAFF